The rows below give T cell receptor beta chains drawn from one sample of a study of blood T cell repertoires in COVID-19. Data came from immunoSEQ multiplex PCR; TCRdb stores just in-frame clones and leaves some out. Of about 80,000 clones listed, roughly 85% are singletons. The specimen sequenced was peripheral blood. Source of these receptors: a woman in her 70s with acute or convalescent COVID-19. Both conserved end residues are part of each CDR3. D genes are given only for firm matches. Rows may omit the clone size; those that give it use once, few, many or a size class.

size: NA
D: TRBD2
J: TRBJ2-5
V: TRBV5-1
DNA: TGCGCCAGCAGCCCCGAGGTCACAGCGGGATATCAAGAGACCCAGTACTTC
CDR3: CASSPEVTAGYQETQYF

size: NA
D: NA
J: TRBJ2-1
V: TRBV5-1
DNA: TGCGCCAGCAGCTACCGGGACGGGGGGCCCTACAATGAGCAGTTCTTC
CDR3: CASSYRDGGPYNEQFF

size: NA
D: NA
J: TRBJ2-7
V: TRBV3-1/TRBV3-2
DNA: TGTGCCAGCAGCCAAGAGGCAGGGTCAAATGAGCAGTACTTC
CDR3: CASSQEAGSNEQYF

size: NA
D: NA
J: TRBJ1-1
V: TRBV5-1
DNA: TGCGCCAGCAGCTTGGACGAGGGATTGAACACTGAAGCTTTCTTT
CDR3: CASSLDEGLNTEAFF

size: once
D: NA
J: TRBJ1-1
V: TRBV30
DNA: TGTGCCTGGAGTGTTGCGGGGGCGGTTGAAGCTTTCTTT
CDR3: CAWSVAGAVEAFF

size: NA
D: NA
J: TRBJ2-5
V: TRBV7-9
DNA: TGTGCCAGCAGCTTAGTGGCAGAGGGGACCCAGTACTTC
CDR3: CASSLVAEGTQYF

size: NA
D: TRBD2
J: TRBJ2-1
V: TRBV2
DNA: TGTGCCAGCAGTGAACTGGGAGGGTCCTACAATGAGCAGTTCTTC
CDR3: CASSELGGSYNEQFF

size: NA
D: NA
J: TRBJ1-2
V: TRBV5-4
DNA: TGTGCCGGGCTAGACGGGAGGACGGCTGGCTACACCTTC
CDR3: CAGLDGRTAGYTF

size: NA
D: NA
J: TRBJ2-5
V: TRBV3-1/TRBV3-2
DNA: TGTGCCAGCAGCCACTTAGCGTCCGGCGGGCAAGAGACCCAGTACTTC
CDR3: CASSHLASGGQETQYF

size: NA
D: NA
J: TRBJ1-5
V: TRBV3-1/TRBV3-2
DNA: TGTGCCAGCAGCCAAGATACGGGGAATCAGCCCCAGCATTTT
CDR3: CASSQDTGNQPQHF

size: NA
D: NA
J: TRBJ1-1
V: TRBV4-2
DNA: TGTGCCAGCAGCCAAGCGCAGGGTGATACTGAAGCTTTCTTT
CDR3: CASSQAQGDTEAFF

size: NA
D: NA
J: TRBJ2-5
V: TRBV3-1/TRBV3-2
DNA: TGTGCCAGCAGCCAAGAGCCTAGAGAGACCCAGTACTTC
CDR3: CASSQEPRETQYF

size: NA
D: NA
J: TRBJ2-7
V: TRBV19
DNA: TGTGCCAGTACGGGGGGCTACACCTACGAGCAGTACTTC
CDR3: CASTGGYTYEQYF

size: NA
D: TRBD2
J: TRBJ2-1
V: TRBV7-2
DNA: TGTGCCAGCAGCTTAGCGGTTCAGCGGGAGGTCTATGAGCAGTTCTTC
CDR3: CASSLAVQREVYEQFF

size: NA
D: NA
J: TRBJ2-7
V: TRBV7-8
DNA: TGTGCCAGCAGCTTATTGACACCGTCCTACGAGCAGTACTTC
CDR3: CASSLLTPSYEQYF

size: NA
D: NA
J: TRBJ2-2
V: TRBV3-1/TRBV3-2
DNA: TGTGCCAGCAAAACGGGAACGACCGGGGAGCTGTTTTTT
CDR3: CASKTGTTGELFF

size: NA
D: TRBD1
J: TRBJ1-1
V: TRBV10-2
DNA: TGCGCCAGCAGTAGACAGGGGAACACTGAAGCTTTCTTT
CDR3: CASSRQGNTEAFF

size: NA
D: TRBD2
J: TRBJ2-5
V: TRBV5-8
DNA: TGTGCCAGCAGCTTGAGACTAGCAGAAGAGACCCAGTACTTC
CDR3: CASSLRLAEETQYF

size: few
D: NA
J: TRBJ1-5
V: TRBV19
DNA: TGTGCCAGTAGTATAGCCGATAGCGGGAATCAGCCCCAGCATTTT
CDR3: CASSIADSGNQPQHF

size: NA
D: TRBD1
J: TRBJ1-3
V: TRBV4-1
DNA: TGCGCCAGCAGCCAAGGAGGACAGGAGAGAAACACCATATATTTT
CDR3: CASSQGGQERNTIYF

size: NA
D: NA
J: TRBJ1-2
V: TRBV4-1
DNA: TGCGCCAGCAGCCAACAGGGTGGCTATGGCTACACCTTC
CDR3: CASSQQGGYGYTF

size: NA
D: NA
J: TRBJ1-2
V: TRBV7-2
DNA: TGTGCCAGCAGCTTAGCAGCAGGGCTCGGCTACACCTTC
CDR3: CASSLAAGLGYTF

size: NA
D: NA
J: TRBJ1-3
V: TRBV6-2/TRBV6-3
DNA: TGTGCCAGCAGTTACGCGGGACGTGGAAACACCATATATTTT
CDR3: CASSYAGRGNTIYF

size: NA
D: NA
J: TRBJ1-4
V: TRBV19
DNA: TGTGCCAGTATTGGGGCACCAGGGGTTGGTGAAAAACTGTTTTTT
CDR3: CASIGAPGVGEKLFF

size: NA
D: NA
J: TRBJ2-1
V: TRBV23-1
DNA: TGCGCCAGCAGTCAAGTTCCGGACTGGTACAATGAGCAGTTCTTC
CDR3: CASSQVPDWYNEQFF

size: NA
D: TRBD2
J: TRBJ2-1
V: TRBV7-2
DNA: TGTGCCAGCAGCTTAGTCTACCGGGGAGCGGGAGGTTCCAATGAGCAGTTCTTC
CDR3: CASSLVYRGAGGSNEQFF

size: once
D: NA
J: TRBJ1-5
V: TRBV19
DNA: TGTGCCACCTCCGTTAGCAATCAGCCCCAGCATTTT
CDR3: CATSVSNQPQHF

size: few
D: NA
J: TRBJ2-2
V: TRBV7-9
DNA: TGTGCCAGCAGCTTTCGGCTAGCAGACACCGGGGAGCTGTTTTTT
CDR3: CASSFRLADTGELFF

size: NA
D: NA
J: TRBJ1-2
V: TRBV29-1
DNA: TGCAGCGCCGGCACTACTAACTATGGCTACACCTTC
CDR3: CSAGTTNYGYTF

size: once
D: TRBD1
J: TRBJ1-2
V: TRBV3-1/TRBV3-2
DNA: TGTGCCAGCAGCCTCCAGGGGGCTCTCGGCTACACCTTC
CDR3: CASSLQGALGYTF

size: NA
D: TRBD1
J: TRBJ1-5
V: TRBV27
DNA: TGTGCCAGCAGTCGGAGGGACAGTAATCAGCCCCAGCATTTT
CDR3: CASSRRDSNQPQHF

size: NA
D: NA
J: TRBJ1-1
V: TRBV6-6
DNA: TGTGCCAGCAGTTCTGCCCGGGGGTCTGCGAACACTGAAGCTTTCTTT
CDR3: CASSSARGSANTEAFF

size: NA
D: NA
J: TRBJ1-5
V: TRBV7-4
DNA: TGTGCCAGCAGTGAGAGGGCGGGGGATAGCAATCAGCCCCAGCATTTT
CDR3: CASSERAGDSNQPQHF

size: NA
D: TRBD2
J: TRBJ2-2
V: TRBV6-5
DNA: TGTGCTGTCGGGACTAGCGGGAGCCGGGAGCTGTTTTTT
CDR3: CAVGTSGSRELFF